The sample holds a few counts of the clone carrying this T cell receptor (beta chain). Its antigen is still unknown. The repertoire was sequenced with immunoSEQ multiplex PCR; TCRdb's copy has only in-frame clones and lacks some. In the table there are about 680,000 clones, around two thirds of which are singletons. This specimen comes from a study of shared clonotypes between healthy human individuals. All donors were healthy HIV-negative adults lacking recent acute infections or vaccinations. Everyone who donated was a Caucasian adult who lived in Nashville, Tennessee. This CDR3 is 18 amino acids long. Germline V gene data show CDR1 as MNHNS and CDR2 as SASEGT. J gave up 4 bases and V 0 bases, and 9 bases lay outside the gene matches. Findings of the study overall: Measured sharing among donors was expected to vary with sequencing depth. Sequencing of the sorted subsets was shown by rarefaction to be incomplete despite large depth.

This receptor was identified in a woman aged 30 to 39 in good health. This chain connects TRBV6-1 to TRBJ2-2; TRBD2 matches at 9 bases. Sequenced: memory CD4+ T cells sorted from blood. As to subset: CD45RA-negative fraction. The CDR3 sequence: CASSEANRAGGRTGELFF. The DNA for the CDR3 is TGTGCCAGCAGTGAAGCGAATCGGGCGGGAGGGCGCACCGGGGAGCTGTTTTTT.